The 17 T cell receptor beta chains reported below all come from one sample, sequenced in a study of T cell changes during pregnancy in multiple sclerosis. The method was immunoSEQ multiplex PCR; TCRdb's version includes in-frame clones alone and lacks a portion of them. The table includes under 50,000 clones, roughly 89% detected once. The sequencing here drew on CD4+ T cells from peripheral blood mononuclear cells, taken in the first trimester of pregnancy. These receptors all come from a female donor with multiple sclerosis, enrolled in a pregnancy study.

The chain carries TRBV6-6 and TRBJ2-5, with 10 bases fitting TRBD2. Germline V gene data show CDR1 as MNHNY and CDR2 as SVGAGI (reference sequence). V lost 6 bases, J lost 3 bases, and 4 bases stayed unmatched. The CDR3 sequence is 14 residues long. CDR3: CASSHGLAEETQYF. The CDR3 DNA sequence: TGTGCCAGCAGCCACGGACTAGCGGAAGAGACCCAGTACTTC.

J is TRBJ2-7 and V is TRBV30; the match to TRBD2 covers 7 bases. The V gene's germline CDR1 is GTSNPN and CDR2 SVGIG (reference sequence). This CDR3 spans 15 amino acids. The ends lost 0 bases at V and 2 bases at J; junction bases unmatched: 7. CDR3 coding DNA: TGTGCCTGGAGTGTTGGGGCTAGCGGAACCTACGAGCAGTACTTC. It translates to CAWSVGASGTYEQYF.

The V gene is TRBV11-2, the J gene TRBJ2-7, with 14 bases fitting TRBD2. Germline V gene sequence: CDR1 SGHAT, CDR2 FQNNGV. The J segment lost 10 bases and the V segment lost 4 bases, leaving 6 bases of the junction unmatched. The CDR3 is 14 residues long. The CDR3 DNA follows: TGTGCCAGCAGCTCGACTAGCGGGAGGGCGGGACAGTACTTC. Translation gives CASSSTSGRAGQYF.

This chain links TRBV6-4 with TRBJ2-6; no definite D call. The CDR3 is made up of 14 amino acids. Per the germline V gene, CDR1 is MRHNA and CDR2 is SNTAGT. Trimming cost V 5 bases and J 0 bases, with 5 bases left between them. CDR3 sequence: CASSLVSGANVLTF. The CDR3 bases are TGTGCCAGCAGTTTAGTCTCTGGGGCCAACGTCCTGACTTTC.

V usage is TRBV6-5 and J usage is TRBJ2-1; 7 bases are shared with TRBD1. The CDR3 totals 14 residues. Germline V gene lookup returns CDR1 MNHEY and CDR2 SVGAGI. Trimming took 7 bases from V and 7 from J; bases not matched to a gene: 10. The CDR3 loop is CASNRGPAENEQFF. The CDR3 region has the DNA TGTGCCAGCAACAGGGGCCCGGCGGAGAATGAGCAGTTCTTC.

The gene calls are TRBV28 and TRBJ2-5, with TRBD2 identical over 8 bases. From germline, CDR1 is MDHEN and CDR2 SYDVKM. The CDR3 loop spans 15 amino acids. Unmatched junction bases numbered 9, after V lost 5 bases and J lost 4 bases. The CDR3 loop is CASSRSGSFSETQYF. CDR3 sequence (DNA): TGTGCCAGCAGTAGGAGCGGGAGTTTCTCAGAGACCCAGTACTTC.

The chain recombines TRBV19 with TRBJ2-2; D is possibly TRBD2 (7 bases). This CDR3 contains 16 residues. Deletions cut 7 bases from V and 3 bases from J, with 18 bases between. Germline assignment: CDR1 LNHDA and CDR2 SQIVND (reference sequence). CDR3 in DNA: TGTGCCAGTATCTCTACGGGGGGCAGAGACACCGGGGAGCTGTTTTTT. It specifies CASISTGGRDTGELFF.

The chain recombines TRBV5-1 with TRBJ1-3; unclear D gene. The CDR3 has 14 amino acids. Trimming pared 1 base from V and 1 base from J, leaving 6 bases between. Looked up from germline, CDR1 is SGHRS and CDR2 is YFSETQ. CDR3 amino acids: CASSLLDSGNTIYF. The CDR3, as DNA: TGCGCCAGCAGCTTGTTAGATTCTGGAAACACCATATATTTT.

The gene calls are TRBV28 and TRBJ1-1; D is unclear. V was cut by 3 bases and J by 0 bases, with 2 bases left in between. The germline V gene has CDR1 MDHEN and CDR2 SYDVKM. This CDR3 is built from 12 residues. The CDR3 DNA is TGTGCCAGCAGTTTTATGAACACTGAAGCTTTCTTT. This codes for CASSFMNTEAFF.

The chain couples TRBV6-5 to TRBJ1-5, with D unresolved. The CDR3 spans 14 residues. The V gene's germline CDR1 is MNHEY and CDR2 SVGAGI. Trimming removed 5 bases from V and 3 bases from J, with 11 bases in between. CDR3 region: CASSRTVNNQPQHF. In DNA, the CDR3 is TGTGCCAGCAGTCGTACAGTTAACAATCAGCCCCAGCATTTT.

This chain links TRBV29-1 with TRBJ1-5, with 10 bases matching TRBD1. Germline loops: CDR1 SQVTM, CDR2 ANQGSEA. V lost 4 bases and J lost 3; bases outside the gene matches: 3. This CDR3 spans 14 amino acids. Here the CDR3 reads CSVGDRGHNQPQHF. CDR3 sequence (DNA): TGCAGCGTTGGGGACAGGGGACACAATCAGCCCCAGCATTTT.

The chain links TRBV5-6 to TRBJ1-5; 7 nucleotides align to TRBD1. This CDR3 is 14 amino acids long. Per germline, CDR1 SGHDT and CDR2 YYEEEE. V shed 2 bases and J 5 bases; nucleotides not matched to a gene: 4. This CDR3 is CASSLRQGHQPQHF. For the CDR3, the DNA is TGTGCCAGCAGCTTACGACAGGGCCATCAGCCCCAGCATTTT.

This chain connects TRBV6-1 to TRBJ1-1, with 9 bases aligning to TRBD1. There are 16 residues in the CDR3. Per the germline V gene, CDR1 is MNHNS and CDR2 is SASEGT. The V gene end was trimmed by 4 bases and the J gene end by 1 base; junction bases not matched to a gene: 7. CDR3 protein: CASSAGTGIRNTEAFF. Here the CDR3 DNA reads TGTGCCAGCAGTGCCGGGACAGGGATTAGGAACACTGAAGCTTTCTTT.

V gene TRBV19 combines with J gene TRBJ2-1, with 8 bases lining up with TRBD2. The V segment lost 4 bases and the J segment 4 bases; nucleotides outside the gene matches: 9. The CDR3 is made up of 16 amino acids. Germline CDR1 is LNHDA and CDR2 is SQIVND (reference sequence). The CDR3 DNA sequence: TGTGCCAGTAGTACGTTAGCGGGGACCATTTACAATGAGCAGTTCTTC. Protein sequence: CASSTLAGTIYNEQFF.

The CDR3 DNA reads as TGTGCCAGCAGCGGGAGCGGGAGGGTTCACGGGGAGCTGTTTTTT. Protein product: CASSGSGRVHGELFF. The gene calls are TRBV5-4 and TRBJ2-2, with TRBD2 matching 10 bases. Germline CDR1 SGHNT, CDR2 YYREEE (reference sequence). V dropped 4 bases and J dropped 7; count of bases not matched to a gene: 7. CDR3 length equals 15 residues.

This sequence joins TRBV2 and TRBJ2-7; possibly TRBD1 for D (5 bases). This CDR3 contains 13 residues. V lost 4 bases and J 2 bases, leaving 9 bases between the germline ends. Germline V lookup: CDR1 SNHLY, CDR2 FYNNEI. The CDR3 spells CASSVVGPYEQYF. The CDR3 coding sequence is TGTGCCAGCAGTGTAGTGGGGCCCTACGAGCAGTACTTC.

V usage is TRBV5-1 and J usage is TRBJ2-7; possible D gene TRBD1, 5 bases. Germline CDR1 is SGHRS and CDR2 is YFSETQ. This CDR3 has 15 amino acids. The V gene lost 4 bases and the J gene lost 2 bases, with 16 bases spanning the gap. CDR3 region: CASSTGPSATYEQYF. The CDR3 DNA sequence: TGCGCCAGCAGCACAGGTCCATCCGCGACCTACGAGCAGTACTTC.